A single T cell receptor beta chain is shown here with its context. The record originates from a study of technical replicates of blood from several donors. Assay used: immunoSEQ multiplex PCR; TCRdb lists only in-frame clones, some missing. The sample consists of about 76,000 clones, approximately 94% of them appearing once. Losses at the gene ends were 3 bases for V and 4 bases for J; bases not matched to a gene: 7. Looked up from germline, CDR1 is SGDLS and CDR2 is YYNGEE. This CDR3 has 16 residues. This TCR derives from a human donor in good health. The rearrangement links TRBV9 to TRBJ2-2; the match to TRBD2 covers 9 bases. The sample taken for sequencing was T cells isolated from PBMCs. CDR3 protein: CASSGGLAIFTGELFF. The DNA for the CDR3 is TGTGCCAGCAGCGGAGGACTAGCGATCTTCACCGGGGAGCTGTTTTTT.